This TCR beta chain was recorded in a study of cytomegalovirus exposure and HLA in healthy donors. Study information: A subsequent analysis reported that the approximately 120 validation repertoires were produced on the same platform that had also been used for the roughly 700 first-cohort repertoires. Regarding the study as a whole: The study recorded around 160 TCR beta chains that were cytomegalovirus-associated. Subsequent analysis found a tendency for first-cohort TCR clusters to co-occur within the 110 or so validation repertoires.

CDR3 length equals 15 residues. Trimming stripped 0 bases from V and 1 base from J, with 9 bases between. Germline assignment: CDR1 MNHEY and CDR2 SVGAGI. Details on this clone: The antigen remains undetermined.

TCRdb's copy holds only in-frame clones and misses some; the assay was immunoSEQ multiplex PCR. This sample has a few hundred thousand clones; 90% occur once, and the top ten carry 0.3% to 0.4%. The sequence derives from a woman between 18 and 30 years old in good health and CMV-seronegative. V gene TRBV6-5 combines with J gene TRBJ1-1; D remains ambiguous. The sample comprised PBMCs. The CDR3 DNA is TGTGCCAGCAGTTACTCTCTCCTAGGGAACACTGAAGCTTTCTTT. Protein: CASSYSLLGNTEAFF.